These T cell receptor beta chains were read from a single sample in a study of human T cells and chemical hapten exposure. MiXCR was run by TCRdb on the RACE reads, yielding one entry per CDR3 protein. This table holds fewer than 80,000 distinct CDR3 sequences, 10% to 13% found once. Sequenced material: whole blood, taken in connection with sensitization to the hapten diphenylcyclopropenone (DPC). Receptors were obtained from a woman in her fifties or sixties with alopecia areata. Some clones in this sample may be carry-over from other donors' samples. CDR3s include the opening cysteine and the closing phenylalanine or tryptophan.

TRBV5-1 CASSFEGSSSPLHF
TRBV6-6 CASSYGGNSGNTIYF
TRBV29-1 CSVEGLEPYGYTF
TRBV2 CASSELERPFSYNEQFF
TRBV19 CASSMADSYNEQFF
TRBV7-9 CASSLGLAGGRFYEQYF
TRBV20-1 CSAVTSGRSTDTQYF
TRBV29-1 CSVDGVWAGEQYF
TRBV28 CASSLGGARDYEQYF
TRBV29-1 CSAESTGNSGANVLTF
TRBV19 CASSMVSGRAFHNEQFF
TRBV5-1 CASSLQAPDSGNTIYF
TRBV12-3/TRBV12-4 CASSYGGGLRSTNEKLFF
TRBV27 CANSSQGGAGANVLTF
TRBV29-1 CSAVAGGEDNEQFF
TRBV10-3 CAISESMTGVVGYTF
TRBV6-2/TRBV6-3 CASSYAGNQQFF
TRBV6-1 CASSQTGANTEAFF
TRBV15 CATSPRRGTGELFF
TRBV27 CASRTGVQPQHF
TRBV7-3 CASSFTDFTDTQYF
TRBV27 CASSLGSSPGELFF
TRBV28 CASSSLAKQYF
TRBV29-1 CSVDRGNTGELFF
TRBV25-1 CASSDGGRAYGYTF
TRBV29-1 CSVSTPSYEQYF
TRBV10-3 CAISEPRQGAGEQYF
TRBV25-1 CASSEWGDAGSTIYF
TRBV7-9 CASSSQGNTEAFF
TRBV3-1 CASSQTGLEQFF
TRBV5-1 CASTQGQGFNEQFF
TRBV5-1 CASSDLSGNTIYF
TRBV18 CASSPPRVGSNTEAFF
TRBV9 CASSSNTLGESNYGYTF
TRBV29-1 CSVDHPTGSLYGFF
TRBV6-1 CASSEGGLAGVADTQYF
TRBV27 CASSDSLSRATGELFF
TRBV29-1 CSAREVPSYNEQFF
TRBV28 CASVAGAYGYTF
TRBV20-1 CSASSGTGEETQYF
TRBV6-5 CASSPGRLYGYTF
TRBV20-1 CSARGMGTDTQYF
TRBV7-2 CASSISPQNTEAFF
TRBV7-2 CASSLNQGLAVNEQFF
TRBV11-2 CASSLDPGRAPQHF
TRBV20-1 CSASGLAGEISYEQYF
TRBV4-1 CASSQPLLTGTGNTDTQYF
TRBV11-3 CASSLGGMGGNDNEQFF
TRBV24-1 CATSDRSSGSTDTQYF
TRBV20-1 CSAASRIGAFF
TRBV7-9 CASSGQHNEQFF
TRBV6-6 CASSYADWGNEQFF